The 21 T cell receptor beta chains presented below share a single source sample, sequenced in a study of cytomegalovirus exposure and HLA in healthy donors. PCR amplification relied on 60 Vbeta primers (plus 13 Jbeta primers). Assay: immunoSEQ multiplex PCR; the TCRdb copy retains only in-frame clones and omits some. This sample yields about 94,000 clones, of which roughly four fifths are seen a single time; approximately 10% belongs to the top ten. Specimen: PBMCs. The origin of the receptors is a human donor in good health.

A single count supports this clone. The DNA of the CDR3 is TGCGCCAGCAGCCCGGCTACAGGTGCTTCACCCCTCCACTTT. This encodes CASSPATGASPLHF. V usage is TRBV5-1 and J usage is TRBJ1-6, with a weak D call TRBD1 (5 bases). Germline V gives CDR1 SGHRS, CDR2 YFSETQ. This CDR3 comprises 14 residues. V shed 4 bases and J shed 9 bases, with 14 bases lying between them.

The chain joins TRBV7-9 to TRBJ1-6; D possibly corresponds to TRBD1 (5 bases). The germline V gene has CDR1 SEHNR and CDR2 FQNEAQ (reference sequence). The CDR3 runs 15 residues. The germline V and J ends were trimmed by 6 bases and 7 bases, with 16 bases remaining between them. The CDR3 loop is CASSHRIEPNSPLHF. Here the CDR3 DNA reads TGTGCCAGCAGTCACAGGATAGAACCCAATTCACCCCTCCACTTT.

The count of this clone is one. This chain connects TRBV9 to TRBJ1-3; D gene ambiguous. Germline lookup yields CDR1 SGDLS and CDR2 YYNGEE. V was pared by 0 bases and J by 0 bases, with 13 bases between. The CDR3 contains 17 residues. Here the CDR3 reads CASSVEWAYDSGNTIYF. In DNA form, the CDR3 reads TGTGCCAGCAGCGTAGAATGGGCTTACGACTCTGGAAACACCATATATTTT.

The chain couples TRBV9 to TRBJ2-7; no clear D gene. V was cut by 0 bases and J by 2 bases, with 9 bases left in between. CDR3 length: 14 residues. Germline CDR1 is SGDLS and CDR2 is YYNGEE. The CDR3 sequence is CASSVAGQTYEQYF. In nucleotides, the CDR3 is TGTGCCAGCAGCGTAGCTGGCCAGACCTACGAGCAGTACTTC.

CDR3 residues: CASSPIGVNTEAFF. Here the CDR3 DNA reads TGTGCCAGCTCACCAATAGGGGTGAACACTGAAGCTTTCTTT. V and J are TRBV18 and TRBJ1-1, with D perhaps matching TRBD1 (5 bases). V lost 2 bases and J lost 0, with 7 bases in between. The CDR3 loop spans 14 amino acids. Per germline, CDR1 KGHSH and CDR2 LQKENI.

The chain employs TRBV5-1 and TRBJ2-3; D possibly corresponds to TRBD2 (5 bases). This CDR3 is built from 14 residues. Looked up from germline, CDR1 is SGHRS and CDR2 is YFSETQ. V lost 6 bases to trimming and J lost 1 base, with 12 bases between them. The chain's CDR3 is CASNLYSGTDTQYF. CDR3 DNA sequence: TGCGCCAGCAATCTTTATAGCGGCACAGATACGCAGTATTTT.

The gene calls are TRBV6-5 and TRBJ2-3, with a possible D match to TRBD2 (5 bases). Trimming stripped 2 bases from V and 3 bases from J, with 15 bases between. Germline lookup yields CDR1 MNHEY and CDR2 SVGAGI. The CDR3 totals 16 residues. DNA for the CDR3: TGTGCCAGCAGTTACGGAAGAAGGGAGAAGACAGATACGCAGTATTTT. Translating gives CASSYGRREKTDTQYF.

V is TRBV6-5 and J is TRBJ1-5; the D is unclear. This CDR3 comprises 13 residues. The germline V gene has CDR1 MNHEY and CDR2 SVGAGI. Trimming left V 5 bases short and J 7 bases short, with 12 bases between. The CDR3 bases are TGTGCCAGCAGTGACCACCGGGGACAGCCCCAGCATTTT. Its translation is CASSDHRGQPQHF.

V is TRBV9 and J is TRBJ2-1; tentatively, D is TRBD2 (5 bases). The CDR3 is 15 amino acids. From germline, CDR1 is SGDLS and CDR2 YYNGEE. Trimming took off 1 base at V and 1 base at J, with 9 bases between the two ends. This CDR3 reads CASSVTLASYNEQFF. In nucleotides, the CDR3 is TGTGCCAGCAGCGTAACGCTAGCTTCCTACAATGAGCAGTTCTTC.

The chain carries TRBV7-8 and TRBJ1-5, with D tentatively TRBD1 (5 bases). The CDR3 sequence is 16 residues long. V lost 6 bases, J lost 0 bases, and 15 bases lay in between. The germline CDR1 and CDR2 sequences are SGHVS and FQNEAQ. CDR3 loop: CASSYQKTVSNQPQHF. In DNA form, the CDR3 reads TGTGCCAGCAGTTACCAAAAGACAGTTAGCAATCAGCCCCAGCATTTT.

Comments on this clone: At one end, the junction sequence differs from germline, possibly due to a read error. The chain combines TRBV7-8 with TRBJ2-7; the match to TRBD1 covers 11 bases. The CDR3 sequence is 14 residues long. CDR1 SGHVS and CDR2 FQNEAQ come from the germline V gene. This CDR3 reads CASSLDRGRYGQYF. The CDR3 nucleotides are TGTGCCAGCAGCTTGGACAGGGGGCGGTACGGGCAGTACTTC.

On this clone: A junction end diverges from the germline sequence, so it may reflect a read error. As DNA, the CDR3 is TGTGCTAGCAGCTTAGACGGGCAAGAGACCCAGTACTTC. This encodes CASSLDGQETQYF. The rearrangement links TRBV7-7 to TRBJ2-5; unclear D gene. The CDR3 spans 13 residues. Germline-derived CDR1 and CDR2 are SSHAT and FNYEAQ (reference sequence).

V gene TRBV7-3 combines with J gene TRBJ1-2; maybe TRBD1 (5 bases). The length of the CDR3 is 13 residues. Germline V gene lookup returns CDR1 SGHTA and CDR2 FQGTGA. Trimming removed 3 bases at V and 2 bases at J, with 7 bases between. The CDR3 DNA follows: TGTGCCAGCAGCTTGACAGAAAACTATGGCTACACCTTC. Residues: CASSLTENYGYTF.

About this clone: One end of the junction does not line up with germline, which may come from a read error. CDR3 loop: CASSRDRTYEQYF. CDR3 DNA sequence: TGTGCTAGCAGCCGGGACAGGACTTACGAGCAGTACTTC. The chain recombines TRBV7-7 with TRBJ2-7; 8 nucleotides agree with TRBD1. The germline V gene has CDR1 SSHAT and CDR2 FNYEAQ (reference sequence). This CDR3 is 13 amino acids long.

The gene calls are TRBV13 and TRBJ2-3; 12 nucleotides align to TRBD2. The CDR3 covers 19 residues. Germline V lookup: CDR1 PRHDT, CDR2 FYEKMQ (reference sequence). The junction had 15 bases not matched to a gene; V was cut back by 3 bases and J by 5 bases. DNA of the CDR3: TGTGCCAGCAGCTTTCGGGGGCTAGCGGGAGGGCAGATTAGAGATACGCAGTATTTT. It codes for CASSFRGLAGGQIRDTQYF.

J is TRBJ1-4 and V is TRBV5-3, with 10 bases identical to TRBD1. TRBV5-3 carries the ORF label, with uncertain function. The ends lost 4 bases at V and 7 bases at J; junction bases unmatched: 10. The CDR3 loop spans 16 amino acids. CDR3 nucleotides: TGTGCCAGAAGCGGGACAGGGGAGCTGGTAGGTGAAAAACTGTTTTTT. Translating it yields CARSGTGELVGEKLFF.

This chain uses TRBV5-4 with TRBJ2-5, with 10 positions matching TRBD1. V gave up 3 bases and J gave up 4 bases; unmatched junction bases: 6. The CDR3 is made up of 15 amino acids. Looked up from germline, CDR1 is SGHNT and CDR2 is YYREEE (reference sequence). The CDR3 sequence is CASSSGTGVRETQYF. The CDR3 DNA is TGTGCCAGCAGCTCCGGGACAGGGGTTCGAGAGACCCAGTACTTC.

The chain employs TRBV4-3 and TRBJ2-3, with no clear D. Trimming pared 0 bases from V and 4 bases from J, leaving 5 bases between. CDR3 length equals 13 residues. Per germline, CDR1 LGHNA and CDR2 YSLEER. CDR3 sequence reads: CASSQESADTQYF. For the CDR3, the DNA is TGCGCCAGCAGCCAAGAATCCGCAGATACGCAGTATTTT.

The CDR3 DNA sequence: TGTGCCAGCAGTTTAAGAGGGGGCGCAGGGCTGTTTTTT. This encodes CASSLRGGAGLFF. This chain joins TRBV28 and TRBJ1-4; 7 nucleotides agree with TRBD1. Germline values: CDR1 MDHEN, CDR2 SYDVKM. With 2 bases clipped from V and 14 bases from J, the junction kept 8 bases outside the gene matches. CDR3 size: 13 residues.

The chain joins TRBV7-2 to TRBJ1-4; TRBD1 matches at 7 bases. The CDR3 totals 15 residues. Trimming removed 5 bases from V and 2 bases from J; junction bases left unmatched: 5. Germline lookup yields CDR1 SGHTA and CDR2 FQGNSA. CDR3 nucleotides: TGTGCCAGCAGCATGCAGGGGGTGACTAATGAAAAACTGTTTTTT. Its translation is CASSMQGVTNEKLFF.

This clone was detected only a few times. The chain employs TRBV6-5 and TRBJ2-1; TRBD2 matches at 7 bases. The CDR3 sequence is 15 residues long. With V trimmed by 4 bases and J by 6 bases, 9 bases remained unmatched. Per the germline V gene, CDR1 is MNHEY and CDR2 is SVGAGI. The CDR3 DNA sequence: TGTGCCAGCAGTTCCGAGGGACTACCACTCAATGAGCAGTTCTTC. This gives the protein CASSSEGLPLNEQFF.